This TCR beta chain was sequenced for a study of cytomegalovirus exposure and HLA in healthy donors. The donors belonged to the roughly 120-subject validation cohort, separate from the roughly 710-subject first cohort. In germline, CDR1 is MNHNY, CDR2 SVGAGI (reference sequence). There are 14 residues in the CDR3. Unmatched junction bases numbered 6, after V lost 5 bases and J lost 5 bases. Produced via immunoSEQ multiplex PCR; TCRdb's table is partial and in-frame only. This table has over 60,000 clones, about 94% appearing once. The sequenced sample was PBMCs. V gene TRBV6-6 combines with J gene TRBJ2-5; 9 positions match TRBD1. This clonotype originated in a man aged 18 to 30 in good health and CMV-seropositive. CDR3 sequence (DNA): TGTGCCAGCAGTACCGGGACAGGGTTCGAGACCCAGTACTTC. Translated: CASSTGTGFETQYF.